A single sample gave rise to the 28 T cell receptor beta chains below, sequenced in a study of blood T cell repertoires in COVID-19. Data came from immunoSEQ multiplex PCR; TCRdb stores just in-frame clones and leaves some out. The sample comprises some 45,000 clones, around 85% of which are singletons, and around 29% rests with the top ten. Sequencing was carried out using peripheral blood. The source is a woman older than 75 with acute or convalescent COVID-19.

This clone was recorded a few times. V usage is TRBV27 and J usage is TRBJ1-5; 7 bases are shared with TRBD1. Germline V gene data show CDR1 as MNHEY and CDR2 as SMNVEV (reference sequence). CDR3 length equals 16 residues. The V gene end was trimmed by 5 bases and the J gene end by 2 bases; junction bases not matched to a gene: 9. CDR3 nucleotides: TGTGCCAGCAGTATACCAACAGGGGCCGGCAATCAGCCCCAGCATTTT. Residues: CASSIPTGAGNQPQHF.

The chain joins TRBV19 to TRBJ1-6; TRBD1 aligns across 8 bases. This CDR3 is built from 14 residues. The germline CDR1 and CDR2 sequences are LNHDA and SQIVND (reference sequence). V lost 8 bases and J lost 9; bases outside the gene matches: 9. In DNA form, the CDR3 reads TGTGCCAGTTCTAGGACAGGGCGGGTTTCACCCCTCCACTTT. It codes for CASSRTGRVSPLHF.

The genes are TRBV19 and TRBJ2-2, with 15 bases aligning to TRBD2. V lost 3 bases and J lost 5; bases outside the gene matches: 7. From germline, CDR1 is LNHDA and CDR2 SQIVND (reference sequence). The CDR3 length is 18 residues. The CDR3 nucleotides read TGTGCCAGTAGTATCGGACTAGCGGGAGGGCCGTGGACCGGGGAGCTGTTTTTT. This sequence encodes CASSIGLAGGPWTGELFF. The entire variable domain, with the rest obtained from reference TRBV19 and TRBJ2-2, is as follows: DGGITQSPKYLFRKEGQNVTLSCEQNLNHDAMYWYRQDPGQGLRLIYYSQIVNDFQKGDIAEGYSVSREKKESFPLTVTSAQKNPTAFYLCASSIGLAGGPWTGELFFGEGSRLTVL.

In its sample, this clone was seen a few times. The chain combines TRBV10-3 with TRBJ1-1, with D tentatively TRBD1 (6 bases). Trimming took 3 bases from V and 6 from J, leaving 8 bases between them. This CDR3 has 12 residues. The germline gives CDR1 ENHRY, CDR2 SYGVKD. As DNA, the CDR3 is TGTGCCATCAGTGATAGACAGGCTGAAGCTTTCTTT. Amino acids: CAISDRQAEAFF.

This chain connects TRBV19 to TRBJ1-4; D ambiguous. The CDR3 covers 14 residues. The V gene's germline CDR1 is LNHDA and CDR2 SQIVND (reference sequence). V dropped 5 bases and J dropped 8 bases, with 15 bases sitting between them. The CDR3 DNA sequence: TGTGCCAGTAGTTTGAGTCCCGCCAGGGAAAAACTGTTTTTT. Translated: CASSLSPAREKLFF.

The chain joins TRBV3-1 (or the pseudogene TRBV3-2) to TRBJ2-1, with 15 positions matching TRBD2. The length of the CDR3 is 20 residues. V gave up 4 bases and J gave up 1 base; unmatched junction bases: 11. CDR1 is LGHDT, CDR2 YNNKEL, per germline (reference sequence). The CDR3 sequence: CASSRTPGLAGGGSYNEQFF. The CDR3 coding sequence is TGTGCCAGCAGCCGTACTCCGGGACTAGCGGGAGGTGGATCCTACAATGAGCAGTTCTTC.

CDR3 region: CASSQESGWDIQYF. CDR3 DNA: TGTGCCAGCAGCCAAGAGAGCGGGTGGGACATTCAGTACTTC. The chain couples TRBV4-2 to TRBJ2-4, with a weak D call TRBD2 (6 bases). With 0 bases removed from V and 8 bases from J, the gap between germline ends came to 11 bases. This CDR3 contains 14 residues. Germline values: CDR1 LGHNA, CDR2 YNFKEQ.

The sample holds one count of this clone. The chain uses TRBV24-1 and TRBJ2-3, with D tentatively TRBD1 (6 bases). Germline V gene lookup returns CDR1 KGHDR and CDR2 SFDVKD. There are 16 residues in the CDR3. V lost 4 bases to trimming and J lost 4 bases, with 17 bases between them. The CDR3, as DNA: TGTGCCACCAGTGACTCCCTTCCCGGGACATCAGATACGCAGTATTTT. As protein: CATSDSLPGTSDTQYF.

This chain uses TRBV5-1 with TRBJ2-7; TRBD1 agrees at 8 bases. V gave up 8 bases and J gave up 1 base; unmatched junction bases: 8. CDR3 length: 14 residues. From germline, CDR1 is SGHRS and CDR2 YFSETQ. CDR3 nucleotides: TGCGCCAGTACCAGGGGGCCCCCTTCCTACGAGCAGTACTTC. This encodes CASTRGPPSYEQYF.

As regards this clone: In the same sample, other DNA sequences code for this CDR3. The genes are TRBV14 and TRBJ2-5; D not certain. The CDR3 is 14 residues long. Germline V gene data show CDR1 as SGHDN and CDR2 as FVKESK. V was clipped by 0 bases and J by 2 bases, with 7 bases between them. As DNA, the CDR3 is TGTGCCAGCAGCCAAGACACAGTGCAAGAGACCCAGTACTTC. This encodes CASSQDTVQETQYF.

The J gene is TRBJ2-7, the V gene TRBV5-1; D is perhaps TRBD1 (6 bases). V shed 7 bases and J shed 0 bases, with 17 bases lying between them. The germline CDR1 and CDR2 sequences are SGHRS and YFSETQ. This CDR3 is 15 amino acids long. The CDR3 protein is CASSPRGHVSYEQYF. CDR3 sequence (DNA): TGCGCCAGCTCCCCCAGGGGACACGTCTCCTACGAGCAGTACTTC.

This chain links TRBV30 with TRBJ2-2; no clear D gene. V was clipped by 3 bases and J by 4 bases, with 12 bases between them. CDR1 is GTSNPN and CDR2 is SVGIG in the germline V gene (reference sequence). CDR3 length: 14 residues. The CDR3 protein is CAWRASGGTGELFF. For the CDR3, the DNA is TGTGCCTGGAGGGCGTCAGGTGGCACCGGGGAGCTGTTTTTT.

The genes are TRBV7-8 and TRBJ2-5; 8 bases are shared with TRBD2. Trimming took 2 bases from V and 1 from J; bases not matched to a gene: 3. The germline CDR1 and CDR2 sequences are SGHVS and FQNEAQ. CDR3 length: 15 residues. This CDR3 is CASSLRGLVQETQYF. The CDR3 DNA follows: TGTGCCAGCAGCTTAAGGGGACTAGTCCAAGAGACCCAGTACTTC.

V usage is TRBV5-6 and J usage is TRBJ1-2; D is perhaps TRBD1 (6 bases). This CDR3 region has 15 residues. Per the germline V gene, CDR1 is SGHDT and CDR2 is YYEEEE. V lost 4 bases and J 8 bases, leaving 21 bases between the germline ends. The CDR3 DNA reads TGTGCCAGCAGCGAAACAGGGAGGGAGGTCTACGGCTACACCTTC. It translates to CASSETGREVYGYTF.

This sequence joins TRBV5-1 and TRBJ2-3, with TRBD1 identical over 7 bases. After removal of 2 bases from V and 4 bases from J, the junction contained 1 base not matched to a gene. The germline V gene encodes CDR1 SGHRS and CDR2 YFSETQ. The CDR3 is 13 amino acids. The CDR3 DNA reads TGCGCCAGCAGCTTTCAGGGGGCAGATACGCAGTATTTT. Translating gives CASSFQGADTQYF.

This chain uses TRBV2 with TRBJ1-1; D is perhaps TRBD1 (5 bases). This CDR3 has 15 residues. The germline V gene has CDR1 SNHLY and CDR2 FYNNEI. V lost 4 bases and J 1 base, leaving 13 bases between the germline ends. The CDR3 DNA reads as TGTGCCAGCAGTGGAACAGGAAGGGCGAACACTGAAGCTTTCTTT. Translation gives CASSGTGRANTEAFF.

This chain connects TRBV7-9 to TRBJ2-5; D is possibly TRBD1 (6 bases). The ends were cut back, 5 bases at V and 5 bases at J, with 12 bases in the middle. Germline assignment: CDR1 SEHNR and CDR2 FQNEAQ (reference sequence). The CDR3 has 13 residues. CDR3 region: CASSAGVAETQYF. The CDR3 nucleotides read TGTGCCAGCAGCGCAGGGGTTGCGGAGACCCAGTACTTC.

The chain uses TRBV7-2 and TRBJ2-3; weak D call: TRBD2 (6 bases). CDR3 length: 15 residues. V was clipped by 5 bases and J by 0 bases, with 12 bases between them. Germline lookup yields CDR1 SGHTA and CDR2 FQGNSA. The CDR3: CASSTREFSTDTQYF. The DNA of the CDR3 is TGTGCCAGCAGCACACGGGAGTTTAGCACAGATACGCAGTATTTT.

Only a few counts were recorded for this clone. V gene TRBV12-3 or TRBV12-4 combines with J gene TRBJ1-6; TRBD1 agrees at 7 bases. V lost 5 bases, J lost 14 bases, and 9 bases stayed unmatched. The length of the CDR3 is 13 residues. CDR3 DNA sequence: TGTGCCAGCAGTACAGGGGTTTCTAGTTCCCTCCACTTT. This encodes CASSTGVSSSLHF.

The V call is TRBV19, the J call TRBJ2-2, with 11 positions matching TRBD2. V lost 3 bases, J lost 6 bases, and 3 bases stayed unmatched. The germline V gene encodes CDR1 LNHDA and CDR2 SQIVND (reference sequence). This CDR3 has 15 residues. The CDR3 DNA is TGTGCCAGTAGTATGGGACTAGCGGCCTCCGGGGAGCTGTTTTTT. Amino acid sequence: CASSMGLAASGELFF.

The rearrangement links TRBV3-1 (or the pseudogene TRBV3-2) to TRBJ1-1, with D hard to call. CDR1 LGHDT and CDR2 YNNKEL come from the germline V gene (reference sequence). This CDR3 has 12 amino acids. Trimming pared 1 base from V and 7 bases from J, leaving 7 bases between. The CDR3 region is CASSQGNYEAFF. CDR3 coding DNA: TGTGCCAGCAGCCAAGGAAACTATGAAGCTTTCTTT.

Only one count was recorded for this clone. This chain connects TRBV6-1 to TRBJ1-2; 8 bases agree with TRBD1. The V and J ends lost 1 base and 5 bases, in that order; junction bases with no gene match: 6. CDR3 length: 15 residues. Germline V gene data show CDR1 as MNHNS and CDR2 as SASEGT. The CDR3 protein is CASSEGLTGGYGYTF. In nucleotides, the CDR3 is TGTGCCAGCAGTGAAGGCCTAACAGGGGGGTATGGCTACACCTTC.

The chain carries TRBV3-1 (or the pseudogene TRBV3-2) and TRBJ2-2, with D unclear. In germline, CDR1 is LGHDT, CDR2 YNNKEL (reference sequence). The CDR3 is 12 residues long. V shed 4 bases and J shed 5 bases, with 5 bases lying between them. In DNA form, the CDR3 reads TGTGCCAGCAGCCTTCGGACCGGGGAGCTGTTTTTT. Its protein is CASSLRTGELFF.

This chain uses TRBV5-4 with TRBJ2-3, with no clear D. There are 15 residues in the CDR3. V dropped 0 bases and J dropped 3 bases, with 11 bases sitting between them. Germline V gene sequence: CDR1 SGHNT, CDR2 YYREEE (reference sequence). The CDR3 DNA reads TGTGCCAGCAGCTTGGGGAACAGTCGAACAGATACGCAGTATTTT. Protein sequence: CASSLGNSRTDTQYF. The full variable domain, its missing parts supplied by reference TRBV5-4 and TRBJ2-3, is ETGVTQSPTHLIKTRGQQVTLRCSSQSGHNTVSWYQQALGQGPQFIFQYYREEENGRGNFPPRFSGLQFPNYSSELNVNALELDDSALYLCASSLGNSRTDTQYFGPGTRLTVL.

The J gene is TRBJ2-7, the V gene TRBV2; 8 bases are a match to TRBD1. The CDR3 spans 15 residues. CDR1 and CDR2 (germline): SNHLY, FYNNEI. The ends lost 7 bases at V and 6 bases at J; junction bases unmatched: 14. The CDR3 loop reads CASNRVGQGIGEQYF. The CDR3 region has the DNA TGTGCCAGCAATCGAGTCGGACAGGGTATTGGCGAGCAGTACTTC.

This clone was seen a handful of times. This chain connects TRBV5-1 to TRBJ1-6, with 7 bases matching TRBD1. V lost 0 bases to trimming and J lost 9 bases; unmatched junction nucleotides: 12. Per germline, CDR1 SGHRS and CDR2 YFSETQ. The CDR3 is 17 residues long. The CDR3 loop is CASSLEGQSLGSSPLHF. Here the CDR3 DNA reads TGCGCCAGCAGCTTGGAGGGACAGTCCTTGGGGAGTTCACCCCTCCACTTT.

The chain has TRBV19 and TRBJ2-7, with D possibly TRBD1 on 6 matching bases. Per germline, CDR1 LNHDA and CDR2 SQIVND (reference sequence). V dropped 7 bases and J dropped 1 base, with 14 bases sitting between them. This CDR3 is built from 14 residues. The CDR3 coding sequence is TGTGCCAGTAAGGAGGCCGGACAGTCCTACGAGCAGTACTTC. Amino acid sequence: CASKEAGQSYEQYF.

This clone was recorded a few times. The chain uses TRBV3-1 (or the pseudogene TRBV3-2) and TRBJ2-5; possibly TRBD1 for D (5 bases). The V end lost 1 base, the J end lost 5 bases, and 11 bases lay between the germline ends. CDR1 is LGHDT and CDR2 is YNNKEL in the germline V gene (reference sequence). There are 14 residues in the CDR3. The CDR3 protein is CASSQGGAGETQYF. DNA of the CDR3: TGTGCCAGCAGCCAAGGGGGCGCAGGGGAGACCCAGTACTTC.